One and the same sample provided the 27 T cell receptor beta chains below, sequenced in a study of cytomegalovirus exposure and HLA in healthy donors. A multiplex PCR was run with 60 Vbeta primers and 13 Jbeta primers. The table came from immunoSEQ multiplex PCR; TCRdb's copy has only in-frame clones and leaves some out. The sample data list more than 100,000 clones. Sequenced input: PBMCs. All receptors come from a man aged 40-49 years in good health and CMV-seronegative.

The rearrangement links TRBV5-1 to TRBJ2-5, with 7 nucleotides matching TRBD1. Germline trimming cut 9 bases from V and 1 base from J; bases unmatched to any gene: 12. The germline CDR1 and CDR2 sequences are SGHRS and YFSETQ. CDR3 length: 15 amino acids. In nucleotides, the CDR3 is TGCGCCACAGCAGACTGGGGGACAGCCCAAGAGACCCAGTACTTC. Protein: CATADWGTAQETQYF.

The chain carries TRBV7-2 and TRBJ1-5; TRBD1 matches at 7 bases. With V trimmed by 2 bases and J by 7 bases, 8 bases remained unmatched. This CDR3 comprises 15 residues. Germline V gene sequence: CDR1 SGHTA, CDR2 FQGNSA. The CDR3 sequence: CASSLMTGSVQPQHF. Written as DNA, the CDR3 is TGTGCCAGCAGCTTAATGACAGGGAGCGTCCAGCCCCAGCATTTT. Filled out from reference TRBV7-2 and TRBJ1-5, the complete variable domain reads GAGVSQSPSNKVTEKGKDVELRCDPISGHTALYWYRQSLGQGLEFLIYFQGNSAPDKSGLPSDRFSAERTGGSVSTLTIQRTQQEDSAVYLCASSLMTGSVQPQHFGDGTRLSIL.

This chain uses TRBV19 with TRBJ2-1; a possible D gene is TRBD1 (7 bases). Germline loops: CDR1 LNHDA, CDR2 SQIVND (reference sequence). V was pared by 7 bases and J by 9 bases, with 25 bases between. CDR3 length: 16 residues. The CDR3 nucleotides are TGTGCCAGTACCCCGGACAGGCTAGCGCTGGGAGGTGAGCAGTTCTTC. Protein: CASTPDRLALGGEQFF.

The chain couples TRBV7-6 to TRBJ2-5; 9 bases agree with TRBD2. The J call may be mistaken, given a closer DNA end match to TRBJ2-7. This CDR3 is built from 14 residues. Per the germline V gene, CDR1 is SGHVS and CDR2 is FNYEAQ. DNA for the CDR3: TGTGCCAGCGCCCTCGCGGGGGGGCCTCACGAGCAGTACTTC. Translation gives CASALAGGPHEQYF.

The V and J genes are TRBV18 and TRBJ2-2; D gene uncertain. The V gene lost 4 bases and the J gene lost 1 base, with 4 bases spanning the gap. There are 13 residues in the CDR3. CDR1 KGHSH and CDR2 LQKENI come from the germline V gene. For the CDR3, the DNA is TGTGCCAGCTCACACGGGAACACCGGGGAGCTGTTTTTT. It specifies CASSHGNTGELFF.

This rearrangement joins TRBV2 to TRBJ2-1, with 7 bases that match TRBD2. The V gene end was trimmed by 6 bases and the J gene end by 6 bases; junction bases not matched to a gene: 8. There are 14 residues in the CDR3. Germline V CDR1 and CDR2: SNHLY, FYNNEI. The CDR3 here is CASRAGAFGNEQFF. For the CDR3, the DNA is TGTGCCAGCAGGGCGGGAGCTTTCGGCAATGAGCAGTTCTTC.

The V call is TRBV2, the J call TRBJ2-1; TRBD2 matches at 13 bases. Germline V gene data show CDR1 as SNHLY and CDR2 as FYNNEI. V was clipped by 0 bases and J by 9 bases; unmatched bases: 8. CDR3 length equals 17 residues. CDR3 sequence: CASSEALQGLAGVEQFF. In DNA form, the CDR3 reads TGTGCCAGCAGTGAAGCGCTTCAAGGACTAGCGGGAGTTGAGCAGTTCTTC.

The V gene is TRBV10-3, the J gene TRBJ2-1, with D maybe TRBD2 (5 bases). The ends were cut back, 0 bases at V and 7 bases at J, with 7 bases in the middle. This CDR3 is 13 amino acids long. Germline V gene sequence: CDR1 ENHRY, CDR2 SYGVKD. The CDR3 coding sequence is TGTGCCATCAGTGAGTCCCGGGGTAATGAGCAGTTCTTC. Amino acids: CAISESRGNEQFF.

The chain has TRBV4-3 and TRBJ1-4; 8 nucleotides match TRBD1. Looked up from germline, CDR1 is LGHNA and CDR2 is YSLEER. This CDR3 spans 13 amino acids. With V trimmed by 0 bases and J by 14 bases, 5 bases remained unmatched. CDR3 nucleotide sequence: TGCGCCAGCAGCCAAGATGGACAGGGAGGTCTGTTTTTT. Amino acids: CASSQDGQGGLFF.

The J gene is TRBJ1-1, the V gene TRBV7-2; tentative D call: TRBD1 (5 bases). The germline V and J ends were trimmed by 5 bases and 1 base, with 8 bases remaining between them. CDR1 is SGHTA and CDR2 is FQGNSA in the germline V gene. The CDR3 totals 13 residues. CDR3 nucleotides: TGTGCCAGCAGCGCCGGACAGAACACTGAAGCTTTCTTT. The encoded protein is CASSAGQNTEAFF.

The chain joins TRBV11-3 to TRBJ2-7; 10 positions match TRBD2. Germline CDR1 is SGHNT and CDR2 is YENEEA. CDR3 length: 15 amino acids. V was clipped by 5 bases and J by 1 base; unmatched bases: 5. The CDR3 DNA follows: TGTGCCAGCAGCCTAACTAGCGGGGCATCCTACGAGCAGTACTTC. It encodes CASSLTSGASYEQYF.

The chain is built from TRBV11-2 and TRBJ2-7; 7 positions match TRBD2. CDR1 and CDR2 from the germline V gene are SGHAT and FQNNGV. This CDR3 is 14 amino acids long. V was pared by 7 bases and J by 3 bases, with 9 bases of the junction left unmatched. CDR3 sequence: CASNPLARDYEQYF. DNA of the CDR3: TGTGCCAGCAACCCACTAGCGCGAGACTACGAGCAGTACTTC.

This chain joins TRBV19 and TRBJ2-7, with D possibly being TRBD1 (6 bases). Germline loops: CDR1 LNHDA, CDR2 SQIVND (reference sequence). Deletions cut 9 bases from V and 2 bases from J, with 8 bases between. The CDR3 runs 11 residues. The chain's CDR3 is CASGQTYEQYF. The CDR3 DNA sequence: TGTGCCAGCGGACAGACCTACGAGCAGTACTTC.

The rearrangement links TRBV19 to TRBJ1-2; TRBD1 matches 7 bases. Germline assignment: CDR1 LNHDA and CDR2 SQIVND (reference sequence). V trimming: 4 bases; J trimming: 2 bases; junction bases outside the gene matches: 4. CDR3 length equals 14 residues. The CDR3 loop is CASSTQTGNYGYTF. The CDR3 nucleotides read TGTGCCAGTAGTACCCAGACAGGGAACTATGGCTACACCTTC. Based on the CDR3 plus reference TRBV19 and TRBJ1-2, the full variable domain is DGGITQSPKYLFRKEGQNVTLSCEQNLNHDAMYWYRQDPGQGLRLIYYSQIVNDFQKGDIAEGYSVSREKKESFPLTVTSAQKNPTAFYLCASSTQTGNYGYTFGSGTRLTVV.

The chain has TRBV6-6 and TRBJ1-4; D possibly corresponds to TRBD1 (6 bases). V was cut by 8 bases and J by 8 bases, with 21 bases left in between. The CDR3 sequence is 15 residues long. Germline assignment: CDR1 MNHNY and CDR2 SVGAGI (reference sequence). CDR3 sequence reads: CASEPGTLGREKLFF. CDR3 nucleotides: TGTGCCAGCGAACCGGGGACACTGGGTAGGGAAAAACTGTTTTTT.

The rearrangement links TRBV6-6 to TRBJ1-2, with 7 bases that match TRBD1. CDR3 length: 12 amino acids. Germline CDR1 reads MNHNY; CDR2 reads SVGAGI (reference sequence). The V gene end was trimmed by 4 bases and the J gene end by 7 bases; junction bases not matched to a gene: 3. The CDR3 is CASSSGGGGYTF. The CDR3 DNA follows: TGTGCCAGCAGTTCAGGGGGTGGTGGCTACACCTTC.

This chain connects TRBV6-1 to TRBJ1-2; 8 bases match TRBD1. The CDR3 covers 16 residues. Looked up from germline, CDR1 is MNHNS and CDR2 is SASEGT. Trimming took 1 base from V and 3 from J; bases not matched to a gene: 7. CDR3 protein: CASSEGTGQRYYGYTF. The CDR3 coding sequence is TGTGCCAGCAGTGAAGGGACAGGGCAAAGGTACTATGGCTACACCTTC.

The rearrangement joins TRBV7-6 to TRBJ1-1; perhaps TRBD1 as D (6 bases). The V end was cut by 0 bases, the J end by 1 base, with 6 bases between. Germline values: CDR1 SGHVS, CDR2 FNYEAQ. The CDR3 loop spans 14 amino acids. CDR3: CASSLAQGNTEAFF. The DNA of the CDR3 is TGTGCCAGCAGCTTAGCACAGGGGAACACTGAAGCTTTCTTT. Drawing the rest from reference TRBV7-6 and TRBJ1-1, the complete variable domain is GAGVSQSPRYKVTKRGQDVALRCDPISGHVSLYWYRQALGQGPEFLTYFNYEAQQDKSGLPNDRFSAERPEGSISTLTIQRTEQRDSAMYRCASSLAQGNTEAFFGQGTRLTVV.

This CDR3 is CASSLDRGTAYGYTF. CDR3 nucleotides: TGTGCCAGCAGCTTAGACCGCGGGACAGCATATGGCTACACCTTC. The genes are TRBV7-9 and TRBJ1-2; 7 bases match TRBD1. The CDR3 sequence is 15 residues long. Germline V gives CDR1 SEHNR, CDR2 FQNEAQ (reference sequence). Trimming cost V 1 base and J 5 bases; bases outside gene matches: 7.

The V and J genes are TRBV19 and TRBJ1-2, with D uncertain. The CDR3 extends over 15 amino acids. Germline assignment: CDR1 LNHDA and CDR2 SQIVND (reference sequence). V lost 4 bases and J lost 0, with 12 bases in between. The chain's CDR3 is CASSTLGAANYGYTF. CDR3 DNA: TGTGCCAGTAGTACCCTAGGAGCCGCTAACTATGGCTACACCTTC.

The chain combines TRBV7-9 with TRBJ2-1, with 8 bases identical to TRBD2. Losses at the gene ends were 3 bases for V and 7 bases for J; bases not matched to a gene: 5. From germline, CDR1 is SEHNR and CDR2 FQNEAQ (reference sequence). This CDR3 has 14 residues. In nucleotides, the CDR3 is TGTGCCAGCAGCTTGCGACTAGCGACAAATGAGCAGTTCTTC. Translated, it gives CASSLRLATNEQFF.

V is TRBV25-1 and J is TRBJ2-7, with 8 bases that match TRBD1. Germline trimming cut 3 bases from V and 0 bases from J; bases unmatched to any gene: 4. CDR1 MGHDK and CDR2 SYGVNS come from the germline V gene. The CDR3 is 15 amino acids. The CDR3 DNA is TGTGCCAGCAGTGACAGGGGGCTTAGCTCCTACGAGCAGTACTTC. Protein: CASSDRGLSSYEQYF.

The chain recombines TRBV6-5 with TRBJ1-1, with D possibly being TRBD1 (5 bases). The V and J ends lost 0 bases and 1 base respectively, with 9 bases between them. The CDR3 totals 15 residues. From germline, CDR1 is MNHEY and CDR2 SVGAGI. Here the CDR3 reads CASSYSWGGNTEAFF. CDR3 DNA sequence: TGTGCCAGCAGTTACTCGTGGGGCGGGAACACTGAAGCTTTCTTT.

The V and J genes are TRBV27 and TRBJ1-5; D possibly corresponds to TRBD1 (5 bases). The CDR3 covers 13 residues. Germline CDR1 is MNHEY and CDR2 is SMNVEV (reference sequence). The V end was cut by 2 bases, the J end by 4 bases, with 6 bases between. CDR3 sequence reads: CASSLKGNQPQHF. The CDR3 region has the DNA TGTGCCAGCAGTTTAAAGGGGAATCAGCCCCAGCATTTT.

This chain joins TRBV7-8 and TRBJ2-7; D possibly corresponds to TRBD2 (6 bases). The CDR3 spans 13 residues. The V gene lost 2 bases and the J gene lost 2 bases, with 7 bases spanning the gap. The V gene's germline CDR1 is SGHVS and CDR2 FQNEAQ. For the CDR3, the DNA is TGTGCCAGCAGCTTAACGGGGGCCTACGAGCAGTACTTC. It codes for CASSLTGAYEQYF.

The chain employs TRBV10-3 and TRBJ1-2, with 8 bases aligning to TRBD1. V shed 6 bases and J 8 bases; nucleotides not matched to a gene: 8. The CDR3 sequence is 13 residues long. Germline lookup yields CDR1 ENHRY and CDR2 SYGVKD. The CDR3 DNA sequence: TGTGCCATCAGCTCCCAGGGGGCAGGGGGCTACACCTTC. As protein: CAISSQGAGGYTF.

The V gene is TRBV7-2, the J gene TRBJ2-3; D is unclear. V was shortened by 4 bases and J by 0 bases, with 5 bases between the two germline ends. Per germline, CDR1 SGHTA and CDR2 FQGNSA. This CDR3 comprises 13 residues. CDR3 DNA: TGTGCCAGCAGCTCCTTTAGCACAGATACGCAGTATTTT. It yields the protein CASSSFSTDTQYF.